A selection of T cell receptor beta chains follows, all from one sample in a study of blood T cell repertoires in COVID-19. The method was immunoSEQ multiplex PCR; TCRdb's version includes in-frame clones alone and lacks a portion of them. In the table there are about 190,000 clones, around 80% of which are singletons. Sequencing used peripheral blood. The receptors here all came from a woman aged 80 or over with active or convalescent COVID-19. The CDR3 runs from the conserved cysteine through the conserved F or W. The order of the fields is CDR3 DNA, CDR3 protein, V gene, D gene, clone size, J gene. D genes are given only for firm matches. The size of a clone is reported for some rows only, either as once, few or many, or as a class for expanded clones.

cdr3_nt: TGTGCCAGCAGCCTCGGAGAAGCTGGGGGGGGCTCCTACGAGCAGTACTTC; cdr3_aa: CASSLGEAGGGSYEQYF; v_call: TRBV3-1/TRBV3-2; d_call: TRBD2; clone_size: NA; j_call: TRBJ2-7
cdr3_nt: TGTGCCAGCAGTTACTCGCCGGGGGGGCAAGAGACCCAGTACTTC; cdr3_aa: CASSYSPGGQETQYF; v_call: TRBV6-5; d_call: TRBD2; clone_size: NA; j_call: TRBJ2-5
cdr3_nt: TGTGCCTGGCTCGGACAGGGAGGCTATGGCTACACCTTC; cdr3_aa: CAWLGQGGYGYTF; v_call: TRBV30; d_call: TRBD1; clone_size: NA; j_call: TRBJ1-2
cdr3_nt: TGTGCCAGCACCTCGGACTCGACCTACGAGCAGTACTTC; cdr3_aa: CASTSDSTYEQYF; v_call: TRBV6-5; d_call: NA; clone_size: NA; j_call: TRBJ2-7
cdr3_nt: TGTGCCAGCAGCCAAGACTCCGGCTATGGCTACACCTTC; cdr3_aa: CASSQDSGYGYTF; v_call: TRBV14; d_call: NA; clone_size: NA; j_call: TRBJ1-2
cdr3_nt: TGTGCCTGGAAGCCTACGGGGGGTTACAACTATGGCTACACCTTC; cdr3_aa: CAWKPTGGYNYGYTF; v_call: TRBV30; d_call: NA; clone_size: NA; j_call: TRBJ1-2
cdr3_nt: TGCGCCAGCAGCCTTTATGGGGCTAACGATGGACGAGATACGCAGTATTTT; cdr3_aa: CASSLYGANDGRDTQYF; v_call: TRBV4-1; d_call: NA; clone_size: NA; j_call: TRBJ2-3
cdr3_nt: TGTGCCAGCAGCTTGAATCCGACAGGCCGGGGCTTTGAAGCTTTCTTT; cdr3_aa: CASSLNPTGRGFEAFF; v_call: TRBV11-2; d_call: NA; clone_size: NA; j_call: TRBJ1-1
cdr3_nt: TGCGCCAGCAGCTTCCAGACGGGACAGTTCTCCTACGAGCAGTACTTC; cdr3_aa: CASSFQTGQFSYEQYF; v_call: TRBV5-1; d_call: TRBD1; clone_size: NA; j_call: TRBJ2-7
cdr3_nt: TGTGCCAGCAGTGAGGGGGTGAGGGCACAGGGGGCCAAAAACATTCAGTACTTC; cdr3_aa: CASSEGVRAQGAKNIQYF; v_call: TRBV25-1; d_call: TRBD1; clone_size: NA; j_call: TRBJ2-4
cdr3_nt: TGCGCCAGCAGCTTGGGCGGGGCTTCCGCGGGGGATACGCAGTATTTT; cdr3_aa: CASSLGGASAGDTQYF; v_call: TRBV5-1; d_call: NA; clone_size: NA; j_call: TRBJ2-3
cdr3_nt: TGTGCCAGCAGCTTAGCTGGGGGGACAGGGAAAGCTTTCTTT; cdr3_aa: CASSLAGGTGKAFF; v_call: TRBV7-8; d_call: TRBD1; clone_size: NA; j_call: TRBJ1-1
cdr3_nt: TGTGCCAGCAGTCCCGGACAGGGTGATCAGCCCCAGCATTTT; cdr3_aa: CASSPGQGDQPQHF; v_call: TRBV2; d_call: TRBD1; clone_size: NA; j_call: TRBJ1-5
cdr3_nt: TGTGCCAGCAGTGAACTCCCACTGAGGGCCAGCGGAAGCACAGATACGCAGTATTTT; cdr3_aa: CASSELPLRASGSTDTQYF; v_call: TRBV6-1; d_call: NA; clone_size: once; j_call: TRBJ2-3
cdr3_nt: TGTGCCAGCAGCTTAGATCGGAGCGGGGGGGCCCGGGAGACCCAGTACTTC; cdr3_aa: CASSLDRSGGARETQYF; v_call: TRBV11-2; d_call: TRBD2; clone_size: NA; j_call: TRBJ2-5
cdr3_nt: TGTGCCAGCAGCCAGTCGGGGTCGACCGGGAATGAGCAGTTCTTC; cdr3_aa: CASSQSGSTGNEQFF; v_call: TRBV6-6; d_call: NA; clone_size: NA; j_call: TRBJ2-1
cdr3_nt: TGCGCCAGCAGCCAGGGCTTACTAGATCAGCCCCAGCATTTT; cdr3_aa: CASSQGLLDQPQHF; v_call: TRBV4-1; d_call: NA; clone_size: NA; j_call: TRBJ1-5
cdr3_nt: TGTGCCAGCAGCTTGGCCTCCGGGAGGGTGAACACTGAAGCTTTCTTT; cdr3_aa: CASSLASGRVNTEAFF; v_call: TRBV5-5; d_call: NA; clone_size: NA; j_call: TRBJ1-1
cdr3_nt: TGTGCCATCAACGTGGGACTAGCAGCGAACACCGGGGAGCTGTTTTTT; cdr3_aa: CAINVGLAANTGELFF; v_call: TRBV10-3; d_call: TRBD2; clone_size: NA; j_call: TRBJ2-2
cdr3_nt: TGTGCCTGGAGTAAGGGCACCCAAGCTAGCGGCTACACCTTC; cdr3_aa: CAWSKGTQASGYTF; v_call: TRBV30; d_call: NA; clone_size: NA; j_call: TRBJ1-2
cdr3_nt: TGTGCCATCAGTGGGACAGGGTATGATGGCTACACCTTC; cdr3_aa: CAISGTGYDGYTF; v_call: TRBV10-3; d_call: TRBD1; clone_size: NA; j_call: TRBJ1-2
cdr3_nt: TGTGCCAGTAGTAAAAGGACAGGGCTTCAGCCCCAGCATTTT; cdr3_aa: CASSKRTGLQPQHF; v_call: TRBV19; d_call: TRBD1; clone_size: NA; j_call: TRBJ1-5
cdr3_nt: TGCGCCAGCAGCTCCGTAAACAGGGATGACTATGGCTACACCTTC; cdr3_aa: CASSSVNRDDYGYTF; v_call: TRBV5-1; d_call: NA; clone_size: NA; j_call: TRBJ1-2
cdr3_nt: TGTGCCAGCAGCGTCCTAGCGGGGAGTGGAGAGCAGTACTTC; cdr3_aa: CASSVLAGSGEQYF; v_call: TRBV9; d_call: TRBD2; clone_size: NA; j_call: TRBJ2-7
cdr3_nt: TGTGCCAGCACCCAAACGGGGTACGGTGGCTACACCTTC; cdr3_aa: CASTQTGYGGYTF; v_call: TRBV6-5; d_call: NA; clone_size: NA; j_call: TRBJ1-2
cdr3_nt: TGTGCCAGCTCACCTAGGACACGTGAAGCTTTCTTT; cdr3_aa: CASSPRTREAFF; v_call: TRBV18; d_call: NA; clone_size: NA; j_call: TRBJ1-1
cdr3_nt: TGCAGTGCTAGTCCGGGAGAGGGCTCCTATAATTCACCCCTCCACTTT; cdr3_aa: CSASPGEGSYNSPLHF; v_call: TRBV20-1; d_call: NA; clone_size: NA; j_call: TRBJ1-6
cdr3_nt: TGTGCCAGTAGTGAAGGGACAGACCAGTACGAGCAGTACTTC; cdr3_aa: CASSEGTDQYEQYF; v_call: TRBV19; d_call: TRBD1; clone_size: NA; j_call: TRBJ2-7
cdr3_nt: TGTGCCAGCAGCGGCTCTGCACTAGTGATCACAGATACGCAGTATTTT; cdr3_aa: CASSGSALVITDTQYF; v_call: TRBV5-6; d_call: NA; clone_size: NA; j_call: TRBJ2-3
cdr3_nt: TGTGCCAGCAGTGGTTCCAGGGCCGTGGGACAGCCCCAGCATTTT; cdr3_aa: CASSGSRAVGQPQHF; v_call: TRBV2; d_call: NA; clone_size: few; j_call: TRBJ1-5
cdr3_nt: TGTGCCAGCAGCTTTAAAACCAACTCACAGCAGTTCTTC; cdr3_aa: CASSFKTNSQQFF; v_call: TRBV7-3; d_call: NA; clone_size: NA; j_call: TRBJ2-1
cdr3_nt: TGCGCCAGCAGCTTTTCAGGGGGGACCTACGAGCAGTACTTC; cdr3_aa: CASSFSGGTYEQYF; v_call: TRBV5-1; d_call: NA; clone_size: NA; j_call: TRBJ2-7
cdr3_nt: TGCGCCAGCAGCCAAGCCCTCGGGGGAGGCCAGCCCCAGCATTTT; cdr3_aa: CASSQALGGGQPQHF; v_call: TRBV4-1; d_call: NA; clone_size: few; j_call: TRBJ1-5
cdr3_nt: TGTGCCAGCAGTTCCGGGACAGGGGGTGAAAAACTGTTTTTT; cdr3_aa: CASSSGTGGEKLFF; v_call: TRBV6-6; d_call: TRBD1; clone_size: once; j_call: TRBJ1-4
cdr3_nt: TGCGCCAGCAGCCCACCGACTAGCGGGGGGTGGAATGAGCAGTTCTTC; cdr3_aa: CASSPPTSGGWNEQFF; v_call: TRBV5-1; d_call: TRBD2; clone_size: NA; j_call: TRBJ2-1
cdr3_nt: TGTGCCACCCGAAGAGGGGGGGACGAGCAGTACTTC; cdr3_aa: CATRRGGDEQYF; v_call: TRBV3-1/TRBV3-2; d_call: NA; clone_size: once; j_call: TRBJ2-7
cdr3_nt: TGCGCCAGCAGCCAAGAAGCCAGGGCCACCGGGGAGCTGTTTTTT; cdr3_aa: CASSQEARATGELFF; v_call: TRBV4-3; d_call: NA; clone_size: NA; j_call: TRBJ2-2
cdr3_nt: TGTGCCAGTATCTCCGGGACAGGACACCTCTATGGCTACACCTTC; cdr3_aa: CASISGTGHLYGYTF; v_call: TRBV19; d_call: TRBD1; clone_size: NA; j_call: TRBJ1-2
cdr3_nt: TGTGCCAGCAGCCCGTGGACTAGCGGGGGTAACAATGAGCAGTTCTTC; cdr3_aa: CASSPWTSGGNNEQFF; v_call: TRBV7-8; d_call: TRBD2; clone_size: few; j_call: TRBJ2-1
cdr3_nt: TGTGCCAGCAGCTTAGACCGACTGACAGATACGCAGTATTTT; cdr3_aa: CASSLDRLTDTQYF; v_call: TRBV7-2; d_call: NA; clone_size: once; j_call: TRBJ2-3
cdr3_nt: TGCGCCAGCAGCCAAGATACGAACTACCAAGAGACCCAGTACTTC; cdr3_aa: CASSQDTNYQETQYF; v_call: TRBV4-1; d_call: NA; clone_size: NA; j_call: TRBJ2-5
cdr3_nt: TGTGCCAGCAGCCACCAGACGGGAGGACATTCACCCCTCCACTTT; cdr3_aa: CASSHQTGGHSPLHF; v_call: TRBV3-1/TRBV3-2; d_call: NA; clone_size: once; j_call: TRBJ1-6
cdr3_nt: TGCGCCAGCAGCTTGGCCTTGAACAGTATGAACACCGGGGAGCTGTTTTTT; cdr3_aa: CASSLALNSMNTGELFF; v_call: TRBV5-1; d_call: NA; clone_size: once; j_call: TRBJ2-2
cdr3_nt: TGTGCCAGCAGGGGCACCTACGAGCAGTACTTC; cdr3_aa: CASRGTYEQYF; v_call: TRBV6-5; d_call: NA; clone_size: NA; j_call: TRBJ2-7
cdr3_nt: TGTGCCAGCAGTGAGACCACAGGGCAAGAGACCCAGTACTTC; cdr3_aa: CASSETTGQETQYF; v_call: TRBV6-2/TRBV6-3; d_call: NA; clone_size: NA; j_call: TRBJ2-5
cdr3_nt: TGCGCCAGCAGCTTACTCCCAGGGGGCTCATCTCAGTACAATGAGCAGTTCTTC; cdr3_aa: CASSLLPGGSSQYNEQFF; v_call: TRBV5-1; d_call: TRBD1; clone_size: NA; j_call: TRBJ2-1
cdr3_nt: TGTGCCAGCAGCCCCTGGGCTAGCGGGGGGGACACAGATACGCAGTATTTT; cdr3_aa: CASSPWASGGDTDTQYF; v_call: TRBV3-1/TRBV3-2; d_call: TRBD2; clone_size: NA; j_call: TRBJ2-3
cdr3_nt: TGTGCCACCGCTCGGGGGGACTATACCTCTGGAAACACCATATATTTT; cdr3_aa: CATARGDYTSGNTIYF; v_call: TRBV19; d_call: NA; clone_size: NA; j_call: TRBJ1-3
cdr3_nt: TGTGCCAGCAGCTTAGACGGGAACACTGAAGCTTTCTTT; cdr3_aa: CASSLDGNTEAFF; v_call: TRBV11-2; d_call: NA; clone_size: NA; j_call: TRBJ1-1
cdr3_nt: TGTGCCAGCAGTGGGACAGGGAACATTCAGTACTTC; cdr3_aa: CASSGTGNIQYF; v_call: TRBV28; d_call: TRBD1; clone_size: NA; j_call: TRBJ2-4
cdr3_nt: TGTGCCAGCAGTTTTGCTAATACGCAGTATTTT; cdr3_aa: CASSFANTQYF; v_call: TRBV7-2; d_call: NA; clone_size: NA; j_call: TRBJ2-3
cdr3_nt: TGTGCCAGCAGTTCATTCTACGAGCAGTACTTC; cdr3_aa: CASSSFYEQYF; v_call: TRBV28; d_call: NA; clone_size: NA; j_call: TRBJ2-7